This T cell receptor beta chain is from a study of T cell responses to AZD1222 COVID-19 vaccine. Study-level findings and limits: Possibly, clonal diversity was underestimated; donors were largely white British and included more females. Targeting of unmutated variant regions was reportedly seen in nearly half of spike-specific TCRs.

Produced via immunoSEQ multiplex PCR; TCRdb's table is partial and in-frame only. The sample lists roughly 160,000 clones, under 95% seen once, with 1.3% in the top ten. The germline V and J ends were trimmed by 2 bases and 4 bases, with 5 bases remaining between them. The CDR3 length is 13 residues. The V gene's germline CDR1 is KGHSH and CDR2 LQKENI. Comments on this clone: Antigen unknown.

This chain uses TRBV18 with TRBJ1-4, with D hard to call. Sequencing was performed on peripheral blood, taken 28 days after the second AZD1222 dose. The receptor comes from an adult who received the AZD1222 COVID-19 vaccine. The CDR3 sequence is CASSPSLNEKLFF. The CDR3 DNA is TGTGCCAGCTCACCATCCCTTAATGAAAAACTGTTTTTT.